The text below deals with one TCR beta chain. TCRdb re-called the 5' RACE reads and shows each CDR3 protein once, DNA omitted. This sample lists approximately 550,000 distinct CDR3 sequences; its ten largest clones have about 3.6%. This entry is derived from a study of T cells expressing NK-cell markers. Germline CDR1 is LNHNV and CDR2 is YYDKDF (reference sequence). This CDR3 is 15 amino acids long. This receptor was obtained from a man between 18 and 35 years old in good health. The chain combines TRBV15 with TRBJ2-1; lacking DNA, the TRBD2 call made by TCRdb goes unchecked. Sequencing was done on a sample of blood T cells: a sorted CD56 or NKG2C T cell subset, CD4+ or CD8+ T cells, or bulk PBMC T cells (not recorded which). CDR3: CATSRSGDAYNEQFF.